One and the same sample provided the 29 T cell receptor beta chains below, sequenced in a study of OX40 agonist ivuxolimab in advanced cancers. Some clones are missing from TCRdb's copy, which holds only in-frame ones; the method was immunoSEQ multiplex PCR. The profile shows 78,000 or so clones, 92% of them singletons. Sample: CD4+ or CD8+ T cells sorted from blood, taken in a trial of the OX40 agonist ivuxolimab. The receptors come from an adult with an advanced solid tumor such as melanoma, head and neck, liver or kidney cancer.

This clone was observed a few times. The chain links TRBV6-6 to TRBJ2-3, with TRBD2 matching 7 bases. The CDR3 extends over 13 amino acids. Germline lookup yields CDR1 MNHNY and CDR2 SVGAGI (reference sequence). V shed 5 bases and J 2 bases; nucleotides not matched to a gene: 1. The CDR3: CASSSGDTDTQYF. The CDR3 coding sequence is TGTGCCAGCAGTAGCGGGGACACAGATACGCAGTATTTT.

This chain links TRBV11-1 with TRBJ1-2; D is uncertain. Trimming shortened V by 5 bases and J by 4 bases, and 14 bases separated the two germline ends. Germline V CDR1 and CDR2: SGHAT, FQDESV (reference sequence). The CDR3 has 14 amino acids. The CDR3 loop is CASSPDPDGYGYTF. As DNA, the CDR3 is TGTGCCAGCAGCCCGGACCCCGACGGCTATGGCTACACCTTC.

This clone was detected once. This chain connects TRBV28 to TRBJ2-1; 12 bases fit TRBD2. The germline V gene has CDR1 MDHEN and CDR2 SYDVKM. V lost 8 bases to trimming and J lost 10 bases; unmatched junction nucleotides: 21. The CDR3 sequence is 18 residues long. The CDR3 region is CASVQGGLAGVGLWEQFF. CDR3 nucleotide sequence: TGTGCCAGCGTCCAAGGGGGACTAGCGGGCGTCGGGTTGTGGGAGCAGTTCTTC.

The V call is TRBV6-1, the J call TRBJ1-5, with 7 nucleotides matching TRBD1. The germline V gene encodes CDR1 MNHNS and CDR2 SASEGT. The CDR3 spans 13 residues. V lost 8 bases and J lost 6; bases outside the gene matches: 7. The CDR3 sequence: CASHDREGQPQHF. CDR3 in DNA: TGTGCCAGCCATGACAGGGAGGGTCAGCCCCAGCATTTT.

This chain joins TRBV28 and TRBJ1-5; the D gene is possibly TRBD1 (6 bases). CDR3 length equals 16 residues. From germline, CDR1 is MDHEN and CDR2 SYDVKM. V lost 4 bases and J lost 2, with 15 bases in between. The DNA of the CDR3 is TGTGCCAGCAGTTCTACAGGGATCTATGGCAATCAGCCCCAGCATTTT. Protein product: CASSSTGIYGNQPQHF.

V usage is TRBV9 and J usage is TRBJ2-5, with unresolved D. This CDR3 has 14 amino acids. The germline gives CDR1 SGDLS, CDR2 YYNGEE. V was trimmed by 0 bases and J by 5 bases, leaving 11 bases between them. CDR3 nucleotides: TGTGCCAGCAGCGTAGAACCGTTAAGGGAGACCCAGTACTTC. Translating gives CASSVEPLRETQYF.

V and J are TRBV5-1 and TRBJ1-6; D call uncertain. In germline, CDR1 is SGHRS, CDR2 YFSETQ. Deletions cut 4 bases from V and 7 bases from J, with 9 bases between. This CDR3 has 13 residues. As DNA, the CDR3 is TGCGCCAGCAGCCGATCACCAAATTCACCCCTCCACTTT. Protein sequence: CASSRSPNSPLHF.

This chain connects TRBV5-1 to TRBJ1-1, with D tentatively TRBD1 (5 bases). This CDR3 region has 13 residues. CDR1 and CDR2 from the germline V gene are SGHRS and YFSETQ. V was pared by 4 bases and J by 6 bases, with 13 bases between. The CDR3 loop is CASSPAGGAEAFF. The CDR3 coding sequence is TGCGCCAGCAGCCCGGCCGGGGGTGCTGAAGCTTTCTTT.

The chain has TRBV19 and TRBJ2-2, with D perhaps TRBD1 (5 bases). V gave up 9 bases and J gave up 1 base, with 12 bases separating them. The germline gives CDR1 LNHDA, CDR2 SQIVND (reference sequence). The CDR3 spans 14 residues. The CDR3 reads CASKGVLNTGELFF. CDR3 nucleotide sequence: TGTGCCAGCAAAGGGGTCCTGAACACCGGGGAGCTGTTTTTT.

V gene TRBV5-4 combines with J gene TRBJ1-3; no clear D. V lost 4 bases, J lost 0 bases, and 8 bases lay in between. The CDR3 length is 14 residues. Per germline, CDR1 SGHNT and CDR2 YYREEE (reference sequence). CDR3 sequence reads: CASSIHNSGNTIYF. The CDR3 DNA is TGTGCCAGCAGCATACACAACTCTGGAAACACCATATATTTT.

This chain links TRBV5-6 with TRBJ1-3; D call uncertain. Germline V gene data show CDR1 as SGHDT and CDR2 as YYEEEE. V was clipped by 2 bases and J by 0 bases, with 9 bases between them. The CDR3 runs to 15 residues. CDR3 region: CASSFWRSSGNTIYF. The DNA for the CDR3 is TGTGCCAGCAGCTTCTGGCGGAGCTCTGGAAACACCATATATTTT. Looking up the rest from reference TRBV5-6 and TRBJ1-3 gives the full variable domain: DAGVTQSPTHLIKTRGQQVTLRCSPKSGHDTVSWYQQALGQGPQFIFQYYEEEERQRGNFPDRFSGHQFPNYSSELNVNALLLGDSALYLCASSFWRSSGNTIYFGEGSWLTVV.

The chain links TRBV5-1 to TRBJ2-7, with D perhaps TRBD1 (6 bases). V was pared by 0 bases and J by 0 bases, with 10 bases between. The CDR3 is 15 amino acids. CDR1 is SGHRS and CDR2 is YFSETQ in the germline V gene. The CDR3 DNA reads as TGCGCCAGCAGCTTGGCCCAGGGGTTCTCCTACGAGCAGTACTTC. This translates into CASSLAQGFSYEQYF.

J is TRBJ1-1 and V is TRBV6-5, with D unresolved. CDR1 MNHEY and CDR2 SVGAGI come from the germline V gene. V gave up 6 bases and J gave up 6 bases, with 14 bases separating them. CDR3 length: 13 residues. CDR3 in DNA: TGTGCCAGCAGGGAGATGGCGCGCTCTGAAGCTTTCTTT. As protein: CASREMARSEAFF.

For the CDR3, the DNA is TGCGCCAGCAGCGACGGGACACCCCTAAACACTGAAGCTTTCTTT. It yields the protein CASSDGTPLNTEAFF. This chain connects TRBV5-1 to TRBJ1-1; tentative D call: TRBD1 (6 bases). The CDR3 consists of 15 residues. The ends were cut back, 4 bases at V and 2 bases at J, with 15 bases in the middle. The germline CDR1 and CDR2 sequences are SGHRS and YFSETQ.

The chain links TRBV5-6 to TRBJ2-2; D assignment may be TRBD1 or TRBD2 (5 bases each). The V end lost 2 bases, the J end lost 1 base, and 12 bases lay between the germline ends. This CDR3 is 16 amino acids long. Per germline, CDR1 SGHDT and CDR2 YYEEEE. The CDR3 spells CASSFGGSWNTGELFF. The CDR3 DNA follows: TGTGCCAGCAGCTTTGGGGGTAGTTGGAACACCGGGGAGCTGTTTTTT.

The chain carries TRBV19 and TRBJ2-7, with D perhaps matching TRBD2 (6 bases). The length of the CDR3 is 14 residues. Trimming removed 7 bases from V and 3 bases from J, with 16 bases in between. The V gene's germline CDR1 is LNHDA and CDR2 SQIVND (reference sequence). The CDR3 nucleotides read TGTGCCAGTACCCCGGCGGGGAGTGACTACGAGCAGTACTTC. Translated, it gives CASTPAGSDYEQYF.

The chain is built from TRBV14 and TRBJ1-2; no firm D call. Deletions cut 1 base from V and 5 bases from J, with 14 bases between. Germline CDR1 and CDR2: SGHDN and FVKESK. The CDR3 length is 15 residues. The CDR3 here is CASSQGIVQPYGYTF. CDR3 nucleotides: TGTGCCAGCAGCCAAGGAATAGTACAGCCATATGGCTACACCTTC.

The V call is TRBV7-2, the J call TRBJ1-1, with D unresolved. Germline V CDR1 and CDR2: SGHTA, FQGNSA. The CDR3 loop spans 13 amino acids. V lost 2 bases to trimming and J lost 4 bases, with 8 bases between them. CDR3 sequence (DNA): TGTGCCAGCAGCTTAACCGGGGTCACTGAAGCTTTCTTT. Translation gives CASSLTGVTEAFF.

This chain connects TRBV4-2 to TRBJ1-2; perhaps TRBD1 as D (5 bases). The V end lost 4 bases, the J end lost 3 bases, and 15 bases lay between the germline ends. The CDR3 runs 15 residues. Germline loops: CDR1 LGHNA, CDR2 YNFKEQ. CDR3 nucleotide sequence: TGTGCCAGCAGCCCTCTGGGGGGAGGTGACTATGGCTACACCTTC. Protein sequence: CASSPLGGGDYGYTF.

This clone was detected only a few times. The chain employs TRBV29-1 and TRBJ2-3; D call uncertain. V shed 4 bases and J shed 6 bases, with 5 bases lying between them. Germline V lookup: CDR1 SQVTM, CDR2 ANQGSEA. The CDR3 has 10 residues. CDR3 bases: TGCAGCGTTGGGAGCGATACGCAGTATTTT. Its translation is CSVGSDTQYF.

V is TRBV7-2 and J is TRBJ2-2, with 9 bases matching TRBD2. Germline values: CDR1 SGHTA, CDR2 FQGNSA. The CDR3 covers 15 residues. J was trimmed by 7 bases and V by 6 bases; bases with no gene match: 9. The CDR3 DNA reads TGTGCCAGCAGTCATCCCAGCGGGAGGATCGGGGAGCTGTTTTTT. Its translation: CASSHPSGRIGELFF.

The J gene is TRBJ1-2, the V gene TRBV28; possible D gene TRBD1, 5 bases. The V end lost 4 bases, the J end lost 2 bases, and 8 bases lay between the germline ends. The CDR3 covers 13 residues. Per the germline V gene, CDR1 is MDHEN and CDR2 is SYDVKM. The CDR3 region has the DNA TGTGCCAGCAGTTGGGGCAACAACTATGGCTACACCTTC. Amino acid sequence: CASSWGNNYGYTF.

The CDR3 is CASSLAREGGYEQYF. CDR3 bases: TGTGCCAGCAGCTTAGCGCGAGAGGGGGGCTACGAGCAGTACTTC. This chain connects TRBV7-9 to TRBJ2-7, with D perhaps given as TRBD1 or TRBD2 (6 bases each). The CDR3 consists of 15 residues. The V end was cut by 0 bases, the J end by 3 bases, with 12 bases between. CDR1 and CDR2 from the germline V gene are SEHNR and FQNEAQ (reference sequence). The full variable domain, completed using reference TRBV7-9 and TRBJ2-7, is DTGVSQNPRHKITKRGQNVTFRCDPISEHNRLYWYRQTLGQGPEFLTYFQNEAQLEKSRLLSDRFSAERPKGSFSTLEIQRTEQGDSAMYLCASSLAREGGYEQYFGPGTRLTVT.

The chain combines TRBV6-5 with TRBJ2-7; no definite D call. The CDR3 is 11 amino acids. The ends were cut back, 6 bases at V and 5 bases at J, with 8 bases in the middle. Germline V gene lookup returns CDR1 MNHEY and CDR2 SVGAGI. The CDR3 DNA is TGTGCCAGCAGCCAAATCCACGAGCAGTACTTC. Protein: CASSQIHEQYF.

This clone was seen only once. The V gene is TRBV6-4, the J gene TRBJ2-1; D might be TRBD1 (6 bases). The CDR3 spans 15 residues. The germline CDR1 and CDR2 sequences are MRHNA and SNTAGT. The V end lost 6 bases, the J end lost 6 bases, and 18 bases lay between the germline ends. CDR3 region: CASRAQGIPSNEQFF. For the CDR3, the DNA is TGTGCCAGCAGGGCACAGGGAATCCCCTCCAATGAGCAGTTCTTC.

The chain has TRBV6-1 and TRBJ2-5; no clear D. The CDR3 consists of 13 residues. The V end was cut by 2 bases, the J end by 2 bases, with 6 bases between. The germline V gene has CDR1 MNHNS and CDR2 SASEGT. CDR3: CASSENGQETQYF. The CDR3 DNA reads as TGTGCCAGCAGTGAAAACGGGCAAGAGACCCAGTACTTC.

V gene TRBV5-1 combines with J gene TRBJ2-1; the match to TRBD2 covers 7 bases. With 1 base clipped from V and 11 bases from J, the junction kept 9 bases outside the gene matches. CDR1 is SGHRS, CDR2 YFSETQ, per germline. This CDR3 is built from 14 residues. CDR3 in DNA: TGCGCCAGCAGCTTGATGGGGGGGGATCCCCAGCAGTTCTTC. Encoded protein: CASSLMGGDPQQFF.

This chain links TRBV5-4 with TRBJ2-7; TRBD1 matches 9 bases. The J segment lost 7 bases and the V segment lost 4 bases, leaving 12 bases of the junction unmatched. The length of the CDR3 is 15 residues. CDR1 and CDR2 (germline): SGHNT, YYREEE (reference sequence). The CDR3 protein is CASSPPPGQGVEQYF. The CDR3 DNA sequence: TGTGCCAGCAGCCCCCCTCCGGGACAGGGAGTAGAGCAGTACTTC.

This chain joins TRBV29-1 and TRBJ1-2; no definite D call. The CDR3 covers 15 residues. Germline V CDR1 and CDR2: SQVTM, ANQGSEA. V dropped 0 bases and J dropped 0 bases, with 11 bases sitting between them. The CDR3 DNA reads TGCAGCGTTGAAGAGTTTAGGAGAACTAACTATGGCTACACCTTC. Translating it yields CSVEEFRRTNYGYTF.